The 14 T cell receptor beta chains below were found in one sample sequenced in a study of OX40 agonist ivuxolimab in advanced cancers. Clones were sequenced by immunoSEQ multiplex PCR, and TCRdb holds only the in-frame ones, with some missing. The profile shows tens of thousands of clones, roughly 89% of them singletons. The specimen was CD4+ or CD8+ T cells sorted from blood, collected in a trial of the OX40 agonist ivuxolimab. The receptors here all came from an adult with an advanced solid tumor such as melanoma, head and neck, liver or kidney cancer.

The chain links TRBV19 to TRBJ2-3; D is uncertain. Trimming pared 3 bases from V and 2 bases from J, leaving 6 bases between. Germline assignment: CDR1 LNHDA and CDR2 SQIVND (reference sequence). This CDR3 region has 13 residues. The CDR3 nucleotides are TGTGCCAGTAGTATTAGGATCACAGATACGCAGTATTTT. Encoded protein: CASSIRITDTQYF.

The chain combines TRBV7-3 with TRBJ2-3; 7 positions match TRBD2. Germline trimming cut 6 bases from V and 3 bases from J; bases unmatched to any gene: 3. The CDR3 length is 13 residues. Per the germline V gene, CDR1 is SGHTA and CDR2 is FQGTGA. CDR3 nucleotides: TGTGCCAGCAGACTGGGGGGGACAGATACGCAGTATTTT. The encoded protein is CASRLGGTDTQYF.

The V call is TRBV10-3, the J call TRBJ2-2; D gene uncertain. The germline gives CDR1 ENHRY, CDR2 SYGVKD. Trimming took 4 bases from V and 0 from J, leaving 9 bases between them. The CDR3 contains 15 residues. The CDR3 sequence is CAISGAPANTGELFF. The CDR3 nucleotides read TGTGCCATCAGTGGGGCGCCAGCGAACACCGGGGAGCTGTTTTTT.

The chain combines TRBV7-2 with TRBJ1-1, with D possibly being TRBD1 (6 bases). Germline values: CDR1 SGHTA, CDR2 FQGNSA. There are 15 residues in the CDR3. V lost 1 base and J 3 bases, leaving 12 bases between the germline ends. The CDR3 DNA follows: TGTGCCAGCAGCTTAGGTGGTGGACAGTACACTGAAGCTTTCTTT. It translates to CASSLGGGQYTEAFF.

CDR3 in amino acids: CASSSPRTGSYGYTF. The CDR3 DNA reads TGTGCCAGCAGCTCCCCCCGGACAGGGTCCTATGGCTACACCTTC. The chain links TRBV7-2 to TRBJ1-2; 8 nucleotides line up with TRBD1. CDR1 is SGHTA, CDR2 FQGNSA, per germline. Germline trimming cut 4 bases from V and 4 bases from J; bases unmatched to any gene: 8. The CDR3 has 15 amino acids.

The gene calls are TRBV28 and TRBJ2-6; D remains unclear. V lost 6 bases, J lost 0 bases, and 12 bases lay in between. Germline values: CDR1 MDHEN, CDR2 SYDVKM. The CDR3 length is 16 residues. The CDR3 coding sequence is TGTGCCAGCAGCCACAATTCTAACTCTGGGGCCAACGTCCTGACTTTC. Its protein is CASSHNSNSGANVLTF.

This clone came up a few times. The J gene is TRBJ2-2, the V gene TRBV5-1; the D gene is possibly TRBD2 (5 bases). Per germline, CDR1 SGHRS and CDR2 YFSETQ. Between the trimmed V and J ends, which lost 5 bases and 0 bases, there was a span of 11 bases. The CDR3 runs 15 residues. The CDR3 loop is CASRGGQTNTGELFF. CDR3 bases: TGCGCCAGCAGGGGCGGGCAGACGAACACCGGGGAGCTGTTTTTT.

V gene TRBV10-2 combines with J gene TRBJ1-2; no reliable D call. The V gene lost 3 bases and the J gene lost 8 bases, with 10 bases spanning the gap. Germline loops: CDR1 WSHSY, CDR2 SAAADI. The length of the CDR3 is 12 residues. Here the CDR3 DNA reads TGCGCCAGCAGTGAAAGGGAACAGGGCTACACCTTC. It is translated as CASSEREQGYTF.

J is TRBJ2-2 and V is TRBV5-6; TRBD2 agrees at 9 bases. The CDR3 is 16 amino acids. CDR1 is SGHDT, CDR2 YYEEEE, per germline. The trim removed 0 bases at V and 4 bases at J, leaving 4 bases unmatched. CDR3 DNA sequence: TGTGCCAGCAGCTTGGTCCTAGCGGGAACCACCGGGGAGCTGTTTTTT. It codes for CASSLVLAGTTGELFF.

The chain recombines TRBV2 with TRBJ2-3, with D possibly called TRBD1 or TRBD2 (6 bases each). CDR3 length equals 12 residues. Germline CDR1 is SNHLY and CDR2 is FYNNEI. Trimming left V 6 bases short and J 6 bases short, with 10 bases between. The DNA of the CDR3 is TGTGCCAGCAGCTGGGGGGCTGATACGCAGTATTTT. Its translation: CASSWGADTQYF.

This rearrangement joins TRBV5-4 to TRBJ2-4; TRBD1 matches at 7 bases. The CDR3 is 16 residues long. V gave up 4 bases and J gave up 9 bases; unmatched junction bases: 16. CDR1 SGHNT and CDR2 YYREEE come from the germline V gene (reference sequence). The chain's CDR3 is CASSPTPGQPSSIQYF. The CDR3 region has the DNA TGTGCCAGCAGCCCAACGCCGGGACAGCCGTCAAGCATTCAGTACTTC.

The chain joins TRBV5-1 to TRBJ2-7, with a possible D match to TRBD1 (7 bases). Germline-derived CDR1 and CDR2 are SGHRS and YFSETQ. CDR3 size: 14 residues. V was clipped by 4 bases and J by 2 bases, with 13 bases between them. In DNA, the CDR3 is TGCGCCAGCAGCCGGGGGACAGACACCTACGAGCAGTACTTC. This codes for CASSRGTDTYEQYF.

The J gene is TRBJ1-5, the V gene TRBV5-8, with D unclear. V dropped 3 bases and J dropped 7 bases, with 5 bases sitting between them. Germline CDR1 and CDR2: SGHTS and YDEGEE. This CDR3 is 11 amino acids long. DNA for the CDR3: TGTGCCAGCAGCTCTAGACAGCCCCAGCATTTT. This codes for CASSSRQPQHF.

This clone was detected once. The CDR3 DNA sequence: TGTGCCAGCACTCGAATAGGGGGATCTTCACCCCTCCACTTT. This sequence encodes CASTRIGGSSPLHF. The chain couples TRBV28 to TRBJ1-6; maybe TRBD1 (6 bases). Germline assignment: CDR1 MDHEN and CDR2 SYDVKM. This CDR3 has 14 amino acids. Trimming shortened V by 7 bases and J by 9 bases, and 16 bases separated the two germline ends.